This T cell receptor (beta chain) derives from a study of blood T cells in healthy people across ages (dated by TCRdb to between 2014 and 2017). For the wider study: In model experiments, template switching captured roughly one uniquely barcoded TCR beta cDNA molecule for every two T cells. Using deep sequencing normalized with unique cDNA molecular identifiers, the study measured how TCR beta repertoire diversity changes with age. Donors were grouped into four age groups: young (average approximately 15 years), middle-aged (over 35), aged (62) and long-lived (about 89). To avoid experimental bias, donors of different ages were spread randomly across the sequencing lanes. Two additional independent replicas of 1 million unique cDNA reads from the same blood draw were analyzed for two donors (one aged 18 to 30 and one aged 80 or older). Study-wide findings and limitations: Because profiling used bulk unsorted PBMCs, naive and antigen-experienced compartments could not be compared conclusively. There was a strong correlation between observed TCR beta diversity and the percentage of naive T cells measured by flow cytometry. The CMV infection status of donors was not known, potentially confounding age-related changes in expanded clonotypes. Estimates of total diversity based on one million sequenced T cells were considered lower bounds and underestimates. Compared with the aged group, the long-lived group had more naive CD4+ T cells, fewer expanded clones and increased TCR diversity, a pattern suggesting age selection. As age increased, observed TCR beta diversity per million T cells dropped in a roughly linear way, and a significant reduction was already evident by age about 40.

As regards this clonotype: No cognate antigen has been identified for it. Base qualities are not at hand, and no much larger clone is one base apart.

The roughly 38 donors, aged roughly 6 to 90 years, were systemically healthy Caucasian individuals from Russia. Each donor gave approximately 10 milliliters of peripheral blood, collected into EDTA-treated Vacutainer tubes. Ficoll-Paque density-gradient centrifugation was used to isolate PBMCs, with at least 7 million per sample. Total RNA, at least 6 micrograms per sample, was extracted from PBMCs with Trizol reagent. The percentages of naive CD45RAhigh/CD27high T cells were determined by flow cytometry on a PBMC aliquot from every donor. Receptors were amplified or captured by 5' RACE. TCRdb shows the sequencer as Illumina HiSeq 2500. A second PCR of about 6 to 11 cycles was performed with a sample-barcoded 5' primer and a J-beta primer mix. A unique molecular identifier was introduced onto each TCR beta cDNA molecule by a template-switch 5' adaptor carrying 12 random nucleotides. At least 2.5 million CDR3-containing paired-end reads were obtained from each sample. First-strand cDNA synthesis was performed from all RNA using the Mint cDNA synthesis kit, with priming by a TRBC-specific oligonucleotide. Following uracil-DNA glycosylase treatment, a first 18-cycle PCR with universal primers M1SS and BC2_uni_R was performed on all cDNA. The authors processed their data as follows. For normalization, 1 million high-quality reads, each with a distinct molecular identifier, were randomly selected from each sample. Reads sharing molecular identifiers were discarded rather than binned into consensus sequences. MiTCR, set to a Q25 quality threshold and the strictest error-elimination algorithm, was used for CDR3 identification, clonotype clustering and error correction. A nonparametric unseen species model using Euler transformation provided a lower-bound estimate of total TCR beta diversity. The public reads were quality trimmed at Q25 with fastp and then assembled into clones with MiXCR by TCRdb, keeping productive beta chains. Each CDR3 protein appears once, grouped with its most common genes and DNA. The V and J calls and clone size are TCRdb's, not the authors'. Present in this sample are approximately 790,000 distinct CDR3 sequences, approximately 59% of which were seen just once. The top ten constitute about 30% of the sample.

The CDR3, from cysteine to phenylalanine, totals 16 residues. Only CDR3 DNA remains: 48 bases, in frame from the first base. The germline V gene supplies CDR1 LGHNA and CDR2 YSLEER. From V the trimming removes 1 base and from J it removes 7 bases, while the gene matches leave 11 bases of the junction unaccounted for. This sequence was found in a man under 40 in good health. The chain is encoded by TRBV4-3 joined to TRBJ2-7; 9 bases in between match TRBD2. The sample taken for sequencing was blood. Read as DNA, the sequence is TGCGCCAGCAGCCAAGGGGGCGGGGGGGCTTGGTATGAGCAGTACTTC. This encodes CASSQGGGGAWYEQYF.